The 28 T cell receptor beta chains given below trace back to one sample, sequenced in a study of beta chain features in type 1 diabetes. What was sequenced were expressed TCRB transcripts, since all of the isolated RNA had been reverse transcribed. Sequencing used immunoSEQ multiplex PCR; TCRdb keeps in-frame clones, though not all of them. The data hold 900,000 or so clones, with roughly 16% observed a single time. The sequenced sample consisted of naive CD4+ T cells from blood. The receptors originated from a woman aged 18 to 35 in good health.

The count of this clone is one. The chain carries TRBV9 and TRBJ2-4; possible D gene TRBD2, 6 bases. Trimming shortened V by 0 bases and J by 2 bases, and 6 bases separated the two germline ends. The germline CDR1 and CDR2 sequences are SGDLS and YYNGEE. The CDR3 runs to 14 residues. The CDR3 nucleotides read TGTGCCAGCAGCGTAGGCGGGACCAAAAACATTCAGTACTTC. Protein sequence: CASSVGGTKNIQYF. Full variable domain (missing parts from reference TRBV9 and TRBJ2-4): DSGVTQTPKHLITATGQRVTLRCSPRSGDLSVYWYQQSLDQGLQFLIQYYNGEERAKGNILERFSAQQFPDLHSELNLSSLELGDSALYFCASSVGGTKNIQYFGAGTRLSVL.

This chain joins TRBV6-6 and TRBJ2-3; 7 bases line up with TRBD1. The germline gives CDR1 MNHNY, CDR2 SVGAGI (reference sequence). The CDR3 is made up of 15 amino acids. V was pared by 1 base and J by 1 base, with 2 bases of the junction left unmatched. The CDR3 here is CASSYYTGGTDTQYF. Written as DNA, the CDR3 is TGTGCCAGCAGTTACTATACAGGGGGCACAGATACGCAGTATTTT.

The V and J genes are TRBV28 and TRBJ2-7; D possibly matches TRBD1 or TRBD2 (5 bases each). V lost 5 bases and J 6 bases, leaving 14 bases between the germline ends. Germline V gives CDR1 MDHEN, CDR2 SYDVKM. This CDR3 has 13 residues. The CDR3 loop reads CASSPGTFPEQYF. In nucleotides, the CDR3 is TGTGCCAGCAGTCCCGGGACCTTCCCCGAGCAGTACTTC.

This clone has just a few counts. V is TRBV5-1 and J is TRBJ2-2; D is possibly TRBD2 (5 bases). Germline loops: CDR1 SGHRS, CDR2 YFSETQ. The CDR3 spans 14 residues. The V end was cut by 4 bases, the J end by 5 bases, with 12 bases between. The CDR3 here is CASSVRRDTGELFF. Here the CDR3 DNA reads TGCGCCAGCAGCGTAAGACGGGATACCGGGGAGCTGTTTTTT. Combining the CDR3 with reference TRBV5-1 and TRBJ2-2 gives the whole variable domain KAGVTQTPRYLIKTRGQQVTLSCSPISGHRSVSWYQQTPGQGLQFLFEYFSETQRNKGNFPGRFSGRQFSNSRSEMNVSTLELGDSALYLCASSVRRDTGELFFGEGSRLTVL.

Regarding this clone: The sample holds other DNA sequences that translate to the same CDR3. The V call is TRBV7-3, the J call TRBJ2-2; weak D call: TRBD2 (5 bases). V lost 5 bases, J lost 5 bases, and 6 bases lay in between. The germline V gene has CDR1 SGHTA and CDR2 FQGTGA. The CDR3 loop spans 12 amino acids. The CDR3 loop is CASSPGTGELFF. The DNA of the CDR3 is TGTGCCAGCAGCCCGGGAACCGGGGAGCTGTTTTTT.

For this clone: Other DNA sequences of this sample code for an identical CDR3. The chain uses TRBV28 and TRBJ2-1, with D perhaps given as TRBD1 or TRBD2 (5 bases each). Per germline, CDR1 MDHEN and CDR2 SYDVKM. This CDR3 has 14 residues. Trimming pared 8 bases from V and 0 bases from J, leaving 11 bases between. The CDR3 is CASLSGSSYNEQFF. As DNA, the CDR3 is TGTGCCAGCTTGTCAGGGAGCTCCTACAATGAGCAGTTCTTC.

The chain links TRBV28 to TRBJ2-2; D tentatively reads TRBD1 or TRBD2 (6 bases each). Trimming removed 7 bases from V and 4 bases from J, with 10 bases in between. The germline gives CDR1 MDHEN, CDR2 SYDVKM. The CDR3 extends over 13 amino acids. CDR3 sequence reads: CASMEGVTGELFF. The CDR3 DNA follows: TGTGCCAGCATGGAGGGGGTCACCGGGGAGCTGTTTTTT.

The chain links TRBV11-1 to TRBJ1-2; tentative D call: TRBD1 (6 bases). The germline V gene has CDR1 SGHAT and CDR2 FQDESV (reference sequence). Trimming took off 0 bases at V and 3 bases at J, with 11 bases between the two ends. This CDR3 region has 15 residues. CDR3 DNA: TGTGCCAGCAGCTTAGCGCGGGACACAGACTATGGCTACACCTTC. Translated: CASSLARDTDYGYTF. Full variable domain (missing parts from reference TRBV11-1 and TRBJ1-2): EAEVAQSPRYKITEKSQAVAFWCDPISGHATLYWYRQILGQGPELLVQFQDESVVDDSQLPKDRFSAERLKGVDSTLKIQPAELGDSAMYLCASSLARDTDYGYTFGSGTRLTVV.

This clone was seen more than once but under ten times. The J gene is TRBJ2-3, the V gene TRBV7-2; tentative D call: TRBD2 (7 bases). The CDR3 extends over 17 amino acids. Trimming stripped 2 bases from V and 4 bases from J, with 19 bases between. From germline, CDR1 is SGHTA and CDR2 FQGNSA. CDR3 protein: CASSLTPRGGLSDTQYF. CDR3 nucleotides: TGTGCCAGCAGCTTAACCCCGAGGGGGGGGCTCTCAGATACGCAGTATTTT. The variable domain in full, with the rest retrieved from reference TRBV7-2 and TRBJ2-3, is GAGVSQSPSNKVTEKGKDVELRCDPISGHTALYWYRQSLGQGLEFLIYFQGNSAPDKSGLPSDRFSAERTGGSVSTLTIQRTQQEDSAVYLCASSLTPRGGLSDTQYFGPGTRLTVL.

This chain links TRBV27 with TRBJ2-6; perhaps TRBD2 as D (6 bases). In germline, CDR1 is MNHEY, CDR2 SMNVEV (reference sequence). Trimming removed 4 bases at V and 1 base at J, with 11 bases between. The CDR3 totals 16 residues. CDR3 in DNA: TGTGCCAGCAGTTACGGAGGGGTGTCTGGGGCCAACGTCCTGACTTTC. Its protein product is CASSYGGVSGANVLTF.

In its sample, this clone was seen a few times. The gene calls are TRBV28 and TRBJ2-2, with TRBD1 matching over 9 bases. V lost 4 bases to trimming and J lost 3 bases; unmatched junction nucleotides: 3. This CDR3 region has 15 residues. Looked up from germline, CDR1 is MDHEN and CDR2 is SYDVKM. CDR3 nucleotide sequence: TGTGCCAGCAGTTCTTGGACAGGGGACACCGGGGAGCTGTTTTTT. Its protein is CASSSWTGDTGELFF.

V gene TRBV10-3 combines with J gene TRBJ1-5; 11 nucleotides agree with TRBD1. Looked up from germline, CDR1 is ENHRY and CDR2 is SYGVKD. The ends lost 2 bases at V and 4 bases at J; junction bases unmatched: 1. This CDR3 has 15 amino acids. The CDR3 sequence: CAISEGQGANQPQHF. In DNA, the CDR3 is TGTGCCATCAGTGAGGGACAGGGGGCAAATCAGCCCCAGCATTTT.

The chain joins TRBV14 to TRBJ1-2; D is unclear. Trimming pared 4 bases from V and 4 bases from J, leaving 13 bases between. Per the germline V gene, CDR1 is SGHDN and CDR2 is FVKESK. The CDR3 is made up of 14 amino acids. The CDR3 here is CASSPLLSSYGYTF. As DNA, the CDR3 is TGTGCCAGCAGCCCTTTGCTCAGCTCCTATGGCTACACCTTC.

This chain links TRBV28 with TRBJ2-1; D is unclear. Trimming stripped 2 bases from V and 10 bases from J, with 18 bases between. The CDR3 contains 15 residues. The germline CDR1 and CDR2 sequences are MDHEN and SYDVKM. The CDR3 DNA follows: TGTGCCAGCAGTTTAGCACATGCTTCCTTAAGAGAGCAGTTCTTC. This sequence encodes CASSLAHASLREQFF.

The rearrangement joins TRBV28 to TRBJ2-5; weak D call: TRBD2 (5 bases). The J call could be wrong; TRBJ2-7 is a better fit for the DNA end. Germline CDR1 reads MDHEN; CDR2 reads SYDVKM. The CDR3 has 15 residues. The CDR3 bases are TGTGCCAGCGACTCCGCTGCGGCGGGTTCCTACGAGCAGTACTTC. Protein product: CASDSAAAGSYEQYF.

This rearrangement joins TRBV28 to TRBJ1-1; possibly TRBD1 for D (6 bases). CDR3 length: 14 amino acids. V was clipped by 8 bases and J by 4 bases, with 17 bases between them. Germline CDR1 and CDR2: MDHEN and SYDVKM. CDR3 nucleotides: TGTGCCAGCCAACTGGACAGCGAGATCACTGAAGCTTTCTTT. The encoded protein is CASQLDSEITEAFF.

The rearrangement links TRBV19 to TRBJ2-5, with TRBD2 matching over 11 bases. CDR3 length equals 17 residues. Germline V gene lookup returns CDR1 LNHDA and CDR2 SQIVND (reference sequence). V dropped 3 bases and J dropped 4; count of bases not matched to a gene: 10. CDR3: CASSMGALAGATETQYF. CDR3 DNA: TGTGCCAGTAGTATGGGGGCACTAGCGGGAGCGACAGAGACCCAGTACTTC.

This clone was counted a few times. V gene TRBV7-8 combines with J gene TRBJ1-2; the D is unclear. In germline, CDR1 is SGHVS, CDR2 FQNEAQ. The V end was cut by 3 bases, the J end by 3 bases, with 11 bases between. The CDR3 runs to 14 residues. CDR3 region: CASSLRSWDYGYTF. The CDR3 coding sequence is TGTGCCAGCAGCTTGAGGTCCTGGGACTATGGCTACACCTTC.

The table lists this clone with a few counts. The chain links TRBV15 to TRBJ1-1, with D hard to call. CDR1 is LNHNV and CDR2 is YYDKDF in the germline V gene (reference sequence). The V gene lost 4 bases and the J gene lost 11 bases, with 5 bases spanning the gap. CDR3 length: 9 amino acids. The CDR3 DNA follows: TGTGCCACCAGCATGAAGGCTTTCTTT. This translates into CATSMKAFF.

V and J are TRBV7-6 and TRBJ2-5; D might be TRBD1 (6 bases). The CDR3 spans 14 residues. Trimming took 5 bases from V and 1 from J, leaving 11 bases between them. Germline-derived CDR1 and CDR2 are SGHVS and FNYEAQ. CDR3 loop: CASSATGFQETQYF. CDR3 DNA sequence: TGTGCCAGCAGCGCCACAGGGTTCCAAGAGACCCAGTACTTC.

This clone showed up just a few times. The genes are TRBV27 and TRBJ2-2; TRBD1 matches 7 bases. The CDR3 has 16 amino acids. Per the germline V gene, CDR1 is MNHEY and CDR2 is SMNVEV (reference sequence). V shed 6 bases and J 6 bases; nucleotides not matched to a gene: 13. The CDR3 nucleotides are TGTGCCAGCAGACCAGACAGGGCACCCATATCCGGGGAGCTGTTTTTT. This gives the protein CASRPDRAPISGELFF.

This clone was seen more than once but under ten times. The chain employs TRBV18 and TRBJ2-2; 9 bases are a match to TRBD1. Germline V gives CDR1 KGHSH, CDR2 LQKENI. There are 18 residues in the CDR3. V lost 3 bases and J lost 0; bases outside the gene matches: 8. CDR3 nucleotides: TGTGCCAGCTCACCCCCGACCGGGACAGGGCCGAACACCGGGGAGCTGTTTTTT. Translating gives CASSPPTGTGPNTGELFF. The full variable domain, rest sourced from reference TRBV18 and TRBJ2-2, is NAGVMQNPRHLVRRRGQEARLRCSPMKGHSHVYWYRQLPEEGLKFMVYLQKENIIDESGMPKERFSAEFPKEGPSILRIQQVVRGDSAAYFCASSPPTGTGPNTGELFFGEGSRLTVL.

This clone was observed a few times. This sample includes further DNA sequences coding for the same CDR3. The V call is TRBV20-1, the J call TRBJ1-1, with D hard to call. The CDR3 has 11 residues. Looked up from germline, CDR1 is DFQATT and CDR2 is SNEGSKA (reference sequence). Trimming left V 4 bases short and J 0 bases short, with 3 bases between. The CDR3 DNA is TGCAGTGCTATTCTGAACACTGAAGCTTTCTTT. This encodes CSAILNTEAFF.

The chain uses TRBV27 and TRBJ2-3; 9 positions match TRBD2. Germline V gives CDR1 MNHEY, CDR2 SMNVEV (reference sequence). V lost 0 bases to trimming and J lost 6 bases; unmatched junction nucleotides: 4. The CDR3 is made up of 15 amino acids. The chain's CDR3 is CASSLSPSGRDTQYF. The CDR3 DNA reads as TGTGCCAGCAGTTTATCGCCCAGCGGGAGGGATACGCAGTATTTT.

In this sample, this clone turned up a few times. This sequence joins TRBV11-2 and TRBJ2-7, with no clear D. The CDR3 loop spans 14 amino acids. The germline V and J ends were trimmed by 5 bases and 0 bases, with 11 bases remaining between them. In germline, CDR1 is SGHAT, CDR2 FQNNGV. The CDR3 spells CASSAQRISYEQYF. CDR3 nucleotides: TGTGCCAGCAGCGCTCAGAGAATCTCCTACGAGCAGTACTTC.

This clone has only a few counts. The CDR3 is CASSTIGGHTDTQYF. As DNA, the CDR3 is TGTGCCAGTAGTACCATTGGGGGCCACACAGATACGCAGTATTTT. The gene calls are TRBV19 and TRBJ2-3; a weak D match, TRBD1 (6 bases). This CDR3 has 15 residues. The germline gives CDR1 LNHDA, CDR2 SQIVND (reference sequence). V gave up 4 bases and J gave up 2 bases, with 13 bases separating them. Supplemented by reference TRBV19 and TRBJ2-3, the full variable domain reads DGGITQSPKYLFRKEGQNVTLSCEQNLNHDAMYWYRQDPGQGLRLIYYSQIVNDFQKGDIAEGYSVSREKKESFPLTVTSAQKNPTAFYLCASSTIGGHTDTQYFGPGTRLTVL.

V is TRBV6-5 and J is TRBJ1-5; D ambiguous. The CDR3 runs to 13 residues. Germline V gene data show CDR1 as MNHEY and CDR2 as SVGAGI. V lost 6 bases and J 5 bases, leaving 11 bases between the germline ends. This CDR3 reads CASRVGNDQPQHF. In nucleotides, the CDR3 is TGTGCCAGCAGAGTGGGGAACGATCAGCCCCAGCATTTT.

This clone was seen only a few times. The chain recombines TRBV11-2 with TRBJ1-4; TRBD1 agrees at 7 bases. CDR3 size: 14 residues. V lost 3 bases and J lost 8; bases outside the gene matches: 6. In germline, CDR1 is SGHAT, CDR2 FQNNGV. The DNA of the CDR3 is TGTGCCAGCAGCTTGGGGCAGGGGGACGAAAAACTGTTTTTT. This sequence encodes CASSLGQGDEKLFF.